Below, 18 T cell receptor beta chains from the same sample are listed, as sequenced in a study of blood T cell repertoires in COVID-19. Profiled with immunoSEQ multiplex PCR; TCRdb holds only in-frame clones, not every one. The sample carries about 94,000 clones, around three quarters recorded once. Source material: peripheral blood. Every receptor here comes from a human donor in a cohort sampled during active COVID-19.

The sample holds one count of this clone. The J gene is TRBJ1-5, the V gene TRBV20-1; weak D call: TRBD1 (5 bases). CDR1 is DFQATT, CDR2 SNEGSKA, per germline (reference sequence). The CDR3 has 14 amino acids. V lost 3 bases, J lost 6 bases, and 15 bases lay in between. DNA for the CDR3: TGCAGTGCTAGTCTTGATCCAGGGTTTCAGCCCCAGCATTTT. As protein: CSASLDPGFQPQHF.

This clone was seen a handful of times. V and J are TRBV28 and TRBJ1-5; D remains unclear. The V gene's germline CDR1 is MDHEN and CDR2 SYDVKM. Between the trimmed V and J ends, which lost 5 bases and 8 bases, there was a span of 19 bases. The CDR3 length is 15 residues. The CDR3 DNA sequence: TGTGCCAGCAGTCCCCATCAGGTGGGGAGGGAGCCCCAGCATTTT. Translating gives CASSPHQVGREPQHF.

This chain links TRBV27 with TRBJ2-1, with 15 bases fitting TRBD2. The CDR3 is 23 residues long. Trimming took 0 bases from V and 3 from J; bases not matched to a gene: 18. From germline, CDR1 is MNHEY and CDR2 SMNVEV (reference sequence). As DNA, the CDR3 is TGTGCCAGCAGTTTATCGCCGTGGGGACTAGCGGGAGGCCCGGCGATTGGCTACAATGAGCAGTTCTTC. It is translated as CASSLSPWGLAGGPAIGYNEQFF.

This clone occurred a few times. The V gene is TRBV28, the J gene TRBJ2-3, with D tentatively TRBD1 (7 bases). CDR3 length: 15 amino acids. V lost 4 bases and J lost 6, with 17 bases in between. In germline, CDR1 is MDHEN, CDR2 SYDVKM. The CDR3 spells CASSSTGSGGDTQYF. DNA for the CDR3: TGTGCCAGCAGTTCGACAGGGTCTGGGGGGGATACGCAGTATTTT.

This chain links TRBV28 with TRBJ2-2; D possibly corresponds to TRBD1 (5 bases). CDR1 is MDHEN, CDR2 SYDVKM, per germline. V lost 6 bases, J lost 0 bases, and 11 bases lay in between. The CDR3 consists of 15 residues. The CDR3 sequence is CASRTTDANTGELFF. For the CDR3, the DNA is TGTGCCAGCAGGACGACAGACGCGAACACCGGGGAGCTGTTTTTT.

The chain links TRBV10-3 to TRBJ1-1; 11 positions agree with TRBD1. CDR1 ENHRY and CDR2 SYGVKD come from the germline V gene. After removal of 4 bases from V and 0 bases from J, the junction contained 4 bases not matched to a gene. The CDR3 is 16 amino acids. The CDR3 DNA sequence: TGTGCCATCAGTGGAGGACAGGGGGCTTTGAACACTGAAGCTTTCTTT. Protein sequence: CAISGGQGALNTEAFF.

The rearrangement joins TRBV7-8 to TRBJ2-5; TRBD2 matches at 11 bases. CDR1 and CDR2 (germline): SGHVS, FQNEAQ. This CDR3 has 16 residues. V lost 4 bases to trimming and J lost 1 base; unmatched junction nucleotides: 5. The DNA for the CDR3 is TGTGCCAGCAGCTCCGGACTAGCGGGCCCCCAAGAGACCCAGTACTTC. Translation: CASSSGLAGPQETQYF.

The chain carries TRBV7-8 and TRBJ2-5; no clear D. Deletions cut 5 bases from V and 5 bases from J, with 9 bases between. The CDR3 contains 12 residues. Looked up from germline, CDR1 is SGHVS and CDR2 is FQNEAQ. The CDR3 region is CASSHRRETQYF. The CDR3 bases are TGTGCCAGCAGCCACCGGCGGGAGACCCAGTACTTC.

This rearrangement joins TRBV28 to TRBJ2-5, with 9 nucleotides matching TRBD1. Germline values: CDR1 MDHEN, CDR2 SYDVKM. V lost 5 bases, J lost 7 bases, and 8 bases stayed unmatched. The CDR3 runs 14 residues. The chain's CDR3 is CASSPGTGLGTQYF. The CDR3 DNA follows: TGTGCCAGCAGTCCCGGGACAGGGTTGGGGACCCAGTACTTC.

This sequence joins TRBV7-2 and TRBJ2-7; TRBD1 agrees at 7 bases. Germline loops: CDR1 SGHTA, CDR2 FQGNSA. The ends lost 5 bases at V and 4 bases at J; junction bases unmatched: 5. There are 13 residues in the CDR3. CDR3 residues: CASSPRQGYEQYF. In DNA, the CDR3 is TGTGCCAGCAGCCCGCGACAGGGTTACGAGCAGTACTTC.

The DNA of the CDR3 is TGTGCCAGCAGCCAAGATAGGGGACTGTTGCTATCTTCTCGGGAGCAGTTCTTC. This translates into CASSQDRGLLLSSREQFF. This chain connects TRBV3-1 (or the pseudogene TRBV3-2) to TRBJ2-1, with a tentative D call TRBD2 (6 bases). V was cut by 0 bases and J by 10 bases, with 25 bases left in between. This CDR3 region has 18 residues. Germline loops: CDR1 LGHDT, CDR2 YNNKEL (reference sequence).

The chain has TRBV7-6 and TRBJ2-7; no definite D call. Trimming took off 5 bases at V and 3 bases at J, with 5 bases between the two ends. Germline CDR1 SGHVS, CDR2 FNYEAQ. CDR3 length: 11 amino acids. This chain's CDR3 is CASSQYYEQYF. The CDR3 region has the DNA TGTGCCAGCAGCCAGTACTACGAGCAGTACTTC.

The V gene is TRBV6-6, the J gene TRBJ2-1; TRBD2 matches at 7 bases. This CDR3 comprises 16 residues. V was clipped by 5 bases and J by 4 bases; unmatched bases: 11. Germline V CDR1 and CDR2: MNHNY, SVGAGI (reference sequence). DNA for the CDR3: TGTGCCAGCAGTCCCCGGGCTAGCGGAACTTACAATGAGCAGTTCTTC. This codes for CASSPRASGTYNEQFF.

The V and J genes are TRBV18 and TRBJ1-4, with a tentative D call TRBD1 (6 bases). Germline CDR1 and CDR2: KGHSH and LQKENI. V was cut by 5 bases and J by 4 bases, with 8 bases left in between. The CDR3 extends over 13 amino acids. CDR3 amino acids: CASSKDSNEKLFF. DNA of the CDR3: TGTGCCAGCTCAAAGGACAGTAATGAAAAACTGTTTTTT.

CDR3: CASRPQGGNTIYF. CDR3 nucleotide sequence: TGTGCCAGCAGGCCCCAGGGAGGAAACACCATATATTTT. The V gene is TRBV12-3 or TRBV12-4, the J gene TRBJ1-3, with D possibly matching TRBD1 (5 bases). V was pared by 6 bases and J by 4 bases, with 10 bases between. The CDR3 runs 13 residues.

The V call is TRBV4-2, the J call TRBJ2-7; 9 positions agree with TRBD2. Germline CDR1 is LGHNA and CDR2 is YNFKEQ. This CDR3 has 16 residues. J was trimmed by 3 bases and V by 1 base; bases with no gene match: 7. The CDR3 coding sequence is TGTGCCAGCAGCCAAGTTCCGACTAGCGGATTCTACGAGCAGTACTTC. The encoded protein is CASSQVPTSGFYEQYF.

The J gene is TRBJ2-5, the V gene TRBV6-5; a possible D gene is TRBD1 (6 bases). Germline V gene sequence: CDR1 MNHEY, CDR2 SVGAGI. This CDR3 is built from 15 residues. V was trimmed by 4 bases and J by 0 bases, leaving 12 bases between them. The CDR3 sequence: CASSLSTGYQETQYF. The CDR3 DNA is TGTGCCAGCAGTTTAAGTACAGGGTACCAAGAGACCCAGTACTTC.

The chain joins TRBV18 to TRBJ2-7; TRBD1 matches 10 bases. V lost 3 bases, J lost 4 bases, and 6 bases stayed unmatched. The CDR3 has 15 residues. Germline-derived CDR1 and CDR2 are KGHSH and LQKENI. The CDR3 DNA reads TGTGCCAGCTCACCTGAAGACAGGGGGCTTTACGAGCAGTACTTC. This gives the protein CASSPEDRGLYEQYF.